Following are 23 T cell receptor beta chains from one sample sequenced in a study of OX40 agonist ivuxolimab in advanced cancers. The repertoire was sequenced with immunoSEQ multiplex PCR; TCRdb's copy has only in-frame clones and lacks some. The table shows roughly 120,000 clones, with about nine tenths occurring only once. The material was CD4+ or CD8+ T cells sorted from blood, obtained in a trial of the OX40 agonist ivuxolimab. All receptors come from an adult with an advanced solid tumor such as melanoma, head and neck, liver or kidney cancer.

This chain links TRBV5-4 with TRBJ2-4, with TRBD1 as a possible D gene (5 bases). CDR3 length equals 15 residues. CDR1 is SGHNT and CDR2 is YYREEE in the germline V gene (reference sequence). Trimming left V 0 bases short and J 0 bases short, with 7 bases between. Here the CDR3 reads CASSLAGIAKNIQYF. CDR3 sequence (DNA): TGTGCCAGCAGCTTGGCAGGGATAGCCAAAAACATTCAGTACTTC.

CDR3 sequence (DNA): TGCGCCAGCAGCCAAGAGATCGACTATGAAAAACTGTTTTTT. Translated, it gives CASSQEIDYEKLFF. V and J are TRBV4-1 and TRBJ1-4; D unclear. The germline V gene encodes CDR1 MGHRA and CDR2 YSYEKL. V was pared by 0 bases and J by 6 bases, with 8 bases between. This CDR3 spans 14 amino acids.

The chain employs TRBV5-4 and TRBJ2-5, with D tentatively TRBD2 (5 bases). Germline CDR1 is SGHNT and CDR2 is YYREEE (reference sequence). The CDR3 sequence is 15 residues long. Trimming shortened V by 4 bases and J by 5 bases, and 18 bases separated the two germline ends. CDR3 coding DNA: TGTGCCAGCAGCCCAGTCACGGGGATTGAGGAGACCCAGTACTTC. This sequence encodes CASSPVTGIEETQYF.

In DNA form, the CDR3 reads TGTGCCAGCAGCGCCGAACCCAATCTAGCGGGGCAATCCTACAATGAGCAGTTCTTC. Protein: CASSAEPNLAGQSYNEQFF. This rearrangement joins TRBV11-3 to TRBJ2-1; TRBD2 aligns across 9 bases. Germline lookup yields CDR1 SGHNT and CDR2 YENEEA. There are 19 residues in the CDR3. Losses at the gene ends were 5 bases for V and 1 base for J; bases not matched to a gene: 15. The complete variable domain, with remaining parts taken from reference TRBV11-3 and TRBJ2-1, reads EAGVVQSPRYKIIEKKQPVAFWCNPISGHNTLYWYLQNLGQGPELLIRYENEEAVDDSQLPKDRFSAERLKGVDSTLKIQPAELGDSAVYLCASSAEPNLAGQSYNEQFFGPGTRLTVL.

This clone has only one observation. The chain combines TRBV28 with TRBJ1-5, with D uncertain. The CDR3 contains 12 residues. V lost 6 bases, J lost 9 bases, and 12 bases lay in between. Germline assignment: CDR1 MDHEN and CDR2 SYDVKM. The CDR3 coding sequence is TGTGCCAGCAGCCCGGGCGGATGGCCCCAGCATTTT. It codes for CASSPGGWPQHF.

CDR3: CASSYHLGGDYEQYF. The CDR3 DNA reads TGTGCCAGCAGTTATCATCTGGGGGGGGACTACGAGCAGTACTTC. The chain links TRBV6-9 to TRBJ2-7; TRBD2 aligns across 7 bases. CDR3 length: 15 amino acids. Per the germline V gene, CDR1 is MNHGY and CDR2 is SVAAGI. V gave up 2 bases and J gave up 3 bases; unmatched junction bases: 7.

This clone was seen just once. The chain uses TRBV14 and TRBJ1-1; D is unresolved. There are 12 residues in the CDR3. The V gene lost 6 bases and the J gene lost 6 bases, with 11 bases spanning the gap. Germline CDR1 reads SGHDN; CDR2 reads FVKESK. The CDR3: CASRALGAEAFF. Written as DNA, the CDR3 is TGTGCCAGCAGGGCCCTCGGCGCTGAAGCTTTCTTT.

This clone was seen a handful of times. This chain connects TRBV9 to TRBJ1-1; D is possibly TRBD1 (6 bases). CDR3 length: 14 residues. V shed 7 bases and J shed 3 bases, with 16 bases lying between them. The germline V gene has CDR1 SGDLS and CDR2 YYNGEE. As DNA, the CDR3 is TGTGCCAGCTCACAGGGTTGGCTGGACACTGAAGCTTTCTTT. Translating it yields CASSQGWLDTEAFF.

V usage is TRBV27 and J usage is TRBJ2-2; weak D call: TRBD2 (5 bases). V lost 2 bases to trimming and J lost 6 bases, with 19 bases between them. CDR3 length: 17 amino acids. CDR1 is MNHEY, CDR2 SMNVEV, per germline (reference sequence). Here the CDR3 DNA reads TGTGCCAGCAGTTTAGACGGGGATGCCGGAAAAGCCGGGGAGCTGTTTTTT. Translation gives CASSLDGDAGKAGELFF.

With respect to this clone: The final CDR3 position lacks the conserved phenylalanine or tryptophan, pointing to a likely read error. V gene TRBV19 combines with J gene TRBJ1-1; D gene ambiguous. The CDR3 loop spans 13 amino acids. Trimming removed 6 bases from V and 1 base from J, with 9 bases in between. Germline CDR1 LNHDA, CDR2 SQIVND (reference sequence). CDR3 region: CASSTNRNTEAFL. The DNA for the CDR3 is TGTGCCAGTAGCACAAACCGGAACACTGAAGCTTTCCTT.

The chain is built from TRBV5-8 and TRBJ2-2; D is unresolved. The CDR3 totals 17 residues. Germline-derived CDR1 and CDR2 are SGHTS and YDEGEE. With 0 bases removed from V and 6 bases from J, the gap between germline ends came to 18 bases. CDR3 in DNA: TGTGCCAGCAGCTTGGCGTCTGTTCCCCGTGGCGCCGGGGAGCTGTTTTTT. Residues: CASSLASVPRGAGELFF.

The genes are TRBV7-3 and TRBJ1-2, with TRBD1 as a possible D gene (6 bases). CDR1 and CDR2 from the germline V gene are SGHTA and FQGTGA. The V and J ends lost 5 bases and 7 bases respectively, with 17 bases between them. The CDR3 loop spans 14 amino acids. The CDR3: CASSPGIGTFGYTF. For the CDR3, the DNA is TGTGCCAGCAGCCCCGGAATTGGGACATTTGGCTACACCTTC. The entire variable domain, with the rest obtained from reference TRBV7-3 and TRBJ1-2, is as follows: GAGVSQTPSNKVTEKGKYVELRCDPISGHTALYWYRQSLGQGPEFLIYFQGTGAADDSGLPNDRFFAVRPEGSVSTLKIQRTERGDSAVYLCASSPGIGTFGYTFGSGTRLTVV.

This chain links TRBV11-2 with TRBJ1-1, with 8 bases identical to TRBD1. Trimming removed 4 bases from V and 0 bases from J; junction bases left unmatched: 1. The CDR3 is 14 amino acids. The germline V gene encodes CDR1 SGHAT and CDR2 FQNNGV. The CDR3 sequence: CASSWDRLNTEAFF. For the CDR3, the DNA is TGTGCCAGCAGCTGGGACAGGTTGAACACTGAAGCTTTCTTT.

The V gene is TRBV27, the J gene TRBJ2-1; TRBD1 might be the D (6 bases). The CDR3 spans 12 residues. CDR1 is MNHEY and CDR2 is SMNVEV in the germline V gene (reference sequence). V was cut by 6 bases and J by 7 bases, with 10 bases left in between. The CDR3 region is CASSNRGNEQFF. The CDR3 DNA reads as TGTGCCAGCAGCAATAGGGGGAATGAGCAGTTCTTC.

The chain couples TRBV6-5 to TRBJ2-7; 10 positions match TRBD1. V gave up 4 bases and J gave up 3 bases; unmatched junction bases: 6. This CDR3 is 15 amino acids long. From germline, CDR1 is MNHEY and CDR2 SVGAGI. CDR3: CASSFRDRGHYEQYF. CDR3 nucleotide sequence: TGTGCCAGCAGTTTCCGGGACAGGGGACACTACGAGCAGTACTTC.

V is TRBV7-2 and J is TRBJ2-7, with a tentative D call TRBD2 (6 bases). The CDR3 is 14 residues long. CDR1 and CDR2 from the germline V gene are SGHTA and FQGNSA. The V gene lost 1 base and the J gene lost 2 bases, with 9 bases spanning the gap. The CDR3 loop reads CASSLVGGAYEQYF. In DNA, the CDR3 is TGTGCCAGCAGCTTAGTTGGAGGGGCCTACGAGCAGTACTTC.

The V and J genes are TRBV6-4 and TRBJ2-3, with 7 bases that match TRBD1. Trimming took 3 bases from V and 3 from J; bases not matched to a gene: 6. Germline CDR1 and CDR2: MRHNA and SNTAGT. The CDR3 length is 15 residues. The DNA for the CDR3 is TGTGCCAGCAGTGAAAGGGGGCATGGGACAGATACGCAGTATTTT. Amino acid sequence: CASSERGHGTDTQYF.

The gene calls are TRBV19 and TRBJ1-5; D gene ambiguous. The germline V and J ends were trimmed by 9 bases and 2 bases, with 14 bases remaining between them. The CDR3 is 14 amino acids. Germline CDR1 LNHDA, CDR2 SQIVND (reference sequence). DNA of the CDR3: TGTGCCAGCCTCGGAGGGCAACGCAATCAGCCCCAGCATTTT. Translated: CASLGGQRNQPQHF.

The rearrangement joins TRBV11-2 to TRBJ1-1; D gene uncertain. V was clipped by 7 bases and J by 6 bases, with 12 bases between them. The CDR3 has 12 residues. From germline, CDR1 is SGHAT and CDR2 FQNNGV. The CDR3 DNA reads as TGTGCCAGCACCCCAAGATCGGCTGAAGCTTTCTTT. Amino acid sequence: CASTPRSAEAFF.

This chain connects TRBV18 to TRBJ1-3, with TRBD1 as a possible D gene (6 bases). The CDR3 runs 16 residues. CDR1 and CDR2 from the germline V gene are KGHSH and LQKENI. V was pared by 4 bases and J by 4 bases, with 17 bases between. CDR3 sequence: CASSQLGRGSGNTIYF. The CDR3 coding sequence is TGTGCCAGCTCACAGCTGGGCAGGGGCTCAGGAAACACCATATATTTT.

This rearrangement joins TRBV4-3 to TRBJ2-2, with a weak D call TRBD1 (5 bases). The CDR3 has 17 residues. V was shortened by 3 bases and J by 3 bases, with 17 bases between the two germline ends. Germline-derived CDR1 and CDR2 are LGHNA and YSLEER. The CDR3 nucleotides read TGCGCCAGCAGCCACGCCACGTCGATAGGGGACACCGGGGAGCTGTTTTTT. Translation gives CASSHATSIGDTGELFF.

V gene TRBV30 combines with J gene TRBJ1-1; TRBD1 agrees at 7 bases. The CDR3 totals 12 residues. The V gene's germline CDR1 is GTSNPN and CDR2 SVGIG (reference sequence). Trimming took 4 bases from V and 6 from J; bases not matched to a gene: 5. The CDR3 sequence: CAWTLGGPEAFF. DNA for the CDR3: TGTGCCTGGACCCTAGGGGGCCCTGAAGCTTTCTTT.

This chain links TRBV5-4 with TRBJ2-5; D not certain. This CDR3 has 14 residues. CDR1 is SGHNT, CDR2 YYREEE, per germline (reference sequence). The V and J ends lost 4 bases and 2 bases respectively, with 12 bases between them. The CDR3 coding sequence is TGTGCCAGCAGCCCCGATCCGATGCAAGAGACCCAGTACTTC. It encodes CASSPDPMQETQYF.